The sequence of this TCR beta chain was determined in a study of blood T cells in healthy people across ages (dated by TCRdb to between 2014 and 2016). For context, the study as a whole: In model experiments, template switching captured roughly one uniquely barcoded TCR beta cDNA molecule for every two T cells. Age-related changes in TCR beta repertoire diversity were measured in the study by deep sequencing normalized with unique cDNA molecular identifiers. Donors were grouped into four age groups: young (average about 15 years), middle-aged (roughly 40), aged (approximately 67) and long-lived (approximately 81). To avoid experimental bias, donors of different ages were randomly spread across the sequencing lanes. The study analyzed two additional independent replicas of 1 million unique cDNA reads from the same blood draw for two donors, one aged 18 to 29 and one aged 80 or older. General study outcomes and caveats: Because the CMV infection status of the donors was unknown, age-related changes in expanded clonotypes may potentially have been confounded. Conclusive comparison of naive and antigen-experienced compartments was prevented by the profiling of bulk unsorted PBMCs. Observed TCR beta diversity per million T cells fell roughly linearly with age, and a significant reduction was already apparent by age roughly 40. Compared with the aged group, more naive CD4+ T cells, fewer expanded clones and increased TCR diversity were shown by the long-lived group, suggesting age selection. Estimates of total diversity based on one million sequenced T cells were regarded as lower bounds and as underestimates. The percentage of naive T cells measured by flow cytometry correlated strongly with observed TCR beta diversity.

CDR1 and CDR2 were assigned from the germline V gene as SNHLY and FYNNEI. The CDR3 sequence holds 13 residues, the cysteine and phenylalanine included. The retained sequence is limited to the CDR3, 39 bases, with the frame set at the first base. Worth noting for this clonotype: Its antigen is still unknown. A junction boundary mismatches the germline segment, possibly from a read error.

The approximately 41 donors, aged about 6 to 100 years, were systemically healthy Caucasian individuals from Russia. Each donor gave 8 to 10 milliliters of peripheral blood, collected into EDTA-treated Vacutainer tubes. Ficoll-Paque density-gradient centrifugation was used to isolate PBMCs, with at least 6.5 million per sample. Total RNA, at least 6 micrograms per sample, was extracted from PBMCs with Trizol reagent. The percentages of naive CD45RAhigh/CD27high T cells were determined by flow cytometry on a PBMC aliquot from every donor. Library construction relied on 5' RACE. Sequencing was carried out with an Illumina HiSeq 2500. The second PCR ran for about 6 to 12 cycles and used a J-beta primer mix along with a sample-barcoded 5' primer. Each TCR beta cDNA molecule received a unique molecular identifier from a template-switch 5' adaptor carrying 12 random nucleotides. Each sample yielded at least 3 million CDR3-containing paired-end reads. First-strand cDNA synthesis was performed from all RNA using the Mint cDNA synthesis kit, with priming by a TRBC-specific oligonucleotide. After uracil-DNA glycosylase treatment, a first 18-cycle PCR used universal primers M1SS and BC2_uni_R on all cDNA. Per the authors' processing: For normalization, 1 million high-quality reads were randomly selected from each sample, with every read carrying a distinct molecular identifier. Instead of being binned into consensus sequences, reads with shared molecular identifiers were discarded. CDR3 identification, clonotype clustering and error correction used MiTCR with a Q25 quality threshold and the strictest error-elimination algorithm. A nonparametric unseen species model with Euler transformation was used to estimate lower-bound total TCR beta diversity. Using fastp trimming at Q25 and MiXCR clonotype assembly, TCRdb reanalyzed the public sequencing data and kept in-frame beta chains. Entries are consolidated by CDR3 protein sequence, retaining the most common genes and DNA. The V and J calls were determined by TCRdb, not by the authors. Counted in this sample were roughly 930,000 distinct CDR3 sequences; roughly 48% of them appeared once. Clones ranked in the top ten supply about an eighth of the sample.

Sample: blood. This TCR was recovered from a man under 40 in good health. The chain links TRBV2 with TRBJ2-4, with no confident D gene call. TRBJ2-7 explains the end of the DNA better; the J call may be wrong. The CDR3 here reads CAGSVYFKYEQYF. The nucleotide sequence reads TGTGCCGGCAGTGTTTATTTTAAATACGAGCAGTACTTC.